A selection of T cell receptor beta chains follows, all from one sample in a study of graft-versus-host responses after intestinal transplantation. Generated by immunoSEQ multiplex PCR, the TCRdb table keeps only in-frame clones and is missing some. Here the sample spans about 130,000 clones, 80% to 95% being singletons. These TCRs are of unknown antigen specificity. The input for sequencing was unstimulated CD4+ T cells sorted from spleen or lymph node cells, taken before intestinal transplant. These receptors were obtained from a human donor who received an intestinal transplant. CDR3s include the opening cysteine and the closing phenylalanine or tryptophan. D genes are given only for firm matches. Size is omitted from some rows. Given values are once, few, many or a class for expanded clones.

J gene,clone size,V gene,D gene,CDR3 DNA,CDR3 protein
TRBJ2-7,NA,TRBV7-6,TRBD2,TGTGCCAGCAGCCTAGCGGGAGGTCCAGATTACGAGCAGTACTTC,CASSLAGGPDYEQYF
TRBJ1-6,NA,TRBV19,NA,TGTGCCAGTAGTAAGGGGTGGGATTCACCCCTCCACTTT,CASSKGWDSPLHF
TRBJ2-7,once,TRBV4-1,NA,TGCGCCAGCAGCCAAGGACCCGGCTCTTACTACGAGCAGTACTTC,CASSQGPGSYYEQYF
TRBJ2-7,NA,TRBV6-1,TRBD2,TGTGCCAGCAGTGAATTAAGACTAGCGGAATCCTACGAGCAGTACTTC,CASSELRLAESYEQYF
TRBJ2-3,NA,TRBV6-6,NA,TGTGCCAGCAGTTACTCCATTTTGGATACGCAGTATTTT,CASSYSILDTQYF
TRBJ1-2,NA,TRBV9,NA,TGTGCCAGCAGCGTAGGGCCTCAGGACTATGGCTACACCTTC,CASSVGPQDYGYTF
TRBJ1-3,NA,TRBV6-5,NA,TGTGCCAGCAGTTATGGCAGGGGAAACACCATATATTTT,CASSYGRGNTIYF
TRBJ1-2,NA,TRBV28,NA,TGTGCCAGCAGTTTTGGCCAGCCCCCCTATTACTACACCTTC,CASSFGQPPYYYTF
TRBJ2-1,NA,TRBV7-9,TRBD2,TGTGCCAGCAGCCCAGGGGGACTAGCGGGAGTACACAATGAGCAGTTCTTC,CASSPGGLAGVHNEQFF
TRBJ2-7,NA,TRBV7-2,NA,TGTGCCAGCAGAAAGTCGGGACTTCAAGCCTACGAGCAGTACTTC,CASRKSGLQAYEQYF
TRBJ2-7,NA,TRBV14,NA,TGTGCCAGCAGCCAAGATTCCCCGATATGGGCGGGGGAGCAGTACTTC,CASSQDSPIWAGEQYF
TRBJ1-3,few,TRBV7-9,TRBD1,TGTGCCAGCAGCTTAGGGCCGACAGGGGCTGGAAACACCATATATTTT,CASSLGPTGAGNTIYF
TRBJ1-1,NA,TRBV7-8,NA,TGTGCCAGCAGCTTAGTCAGGGCTGAAGCTTTCTTT,CASSLVRAEAFF
TRBJ1-1,NA,TRBV5-4,NA,TGTGCCAGCAGCTTTGGGCAGGACCTCCGTGCTTTCTTT,CASSFGQDLRAFF
TRBJ2-5,NA,TRBV7-2,NA,TGTGCCAGCAGCTCCCAAGAGACCCAGTACTTC,CASSSQETQYF
TRBJ1-5,NA,TRBV4-1,NA,TGCGCCAGCAGCGAAATTCCTACAGGAGTCGGCTTCAATCAGCCCCAGCATTTT,CASSEIPTGVGFNQPQHF
TRBJ2-1,NA,TRBV2,NA,TGTGCCAGCATAGACTACCACGGGGAGCAGTTCTTC,CASIDYHGEQFF
TRBJ2-1,NA,TRBV5-1,NA,TGCGCCAGCAACCAGGGGACCCTGGGGTCCAATGAGCAGTTCTTC,CASNQGTLGSNEQFF
TRBJ1-5,NA,TRBV2,TRBD1,TGTGCCAGCAGAAATTATTACTCCGGGACAGGGGGCCATCAGCCCCAGCATTTT,CASRNYYSGTGGHQPQHF
TRBJ1-5,NA,TRBV2,NA,TGTGCCAGCAGGTTTACAGGGAGTGGCAATCAGCCCCAGCATTTT,CASRFTGSGNQPQHF
TRBJ1-4,NA,TRBV7-9,NA,TGTGCCAGCGGGACGGCTAATGAAAAACTGTTTTTT,CASGTANEKLFF
TRBJ2-1,NA,TRBV19,TRBD1,TGTGCCAGTACCCCAGACAGGGGAACATACAATGAGCAGTTCTTC,CASTPDRGTYNEQFF
TRBJ2-5,NA,TRBV28,NA,TGTGCCAGCAGTCGAAGCAGCACTCGGAGGGAGCAGTACTTC,CASSRSSTRREQYF
TRBJ1-3,NA,TRBV15,NA,TGTGCCACCAGCAGAGACGGAAACACCATATATTTT,CATSRDGNTIYF
TRBJ2-7,once,TRBV5-1,TRBD1,TGCGCCAGCAGCCCGGAACCGGACAGGGTCTACGAGCAGTACTTC,CASSPEPDRVYEQYF
TRBJ2-5,NA,TRBV18,NA,TGTGCCAGCTTGCGGCAGGGCCAAGAGACCCAGTACTTC,CASLRQGQETQYF
TRBJ1-2,NA,TRBV5-1,NA,TGCGCCAGCAGTCTAGACATCTATGGCTACACCTTC,CASSLDIYGYTF
TRBJ1-3,NA,TRBV7-8,NA,TGTGCCAGCAGCTTAGGTATGGACTCTGGAAACACCATATATTTT,CASSLGMDSGNTIYF
TRBJ2-2,NA,TRBV10-3,TRBD2,TGTGCCATCAGTTCCTACCGGGGACTAGCGGGAAAGAACACCGGGGAGCTGTTTTTT,CAISSYRGLAGKNTGELFF
TRBJ2-3,NA,TRBV28,NA,TGTGCCAGCACCTCCCGGTCCAGGGCCACAGATACGCAGTATTTT,CASTSRSRATDTQYF
TRBJ1-4,NA,TRBV28,NA,TGTGCCAGCAGTCCAACTGGGGCGCCCTACGAAAAACTGTTTTTT,CASSPTGAPYEKLFF
TRBJ2-7,NA,TRBV11-2,NA,TGTGCCAGCAGCCTTTGGTACGAGCAGTACTTC,CASSLWYEQYF
TRBJ1-5,once,TRBV6-5,NA,TGTGCCAGTTCGGGGAGAGAGCTAATTCAGCCCCAGCATTTT,CASSGRELIQPQHF
TRBJ1-2,NA,TRBV27,TRBD1,TGTGCCAGCAGTTTATCCAGGGGGCAGAGCTACACCTTC,CASSLSRGQSYTF
TRBJ2-5,NA,TRBV9,NA,TGTGCCAGCAGCGTAGGAGTAGGGGGAGCCGGGGAGACCCAGTACTTC,CASSVGVGGAGETQYF
TRBJ1-1,NA,TRBV11-2,NA,TGTGCCAGCAGCCGGGAGACTGAAGCTTTCTTT,CASSRETEAFF
TRBJ2-2,NA,TRBV7-3,NA,TGTGCCAGCAGTACGACTGTGAACACCGGGGAGCTGTTTTTT,CASSTTVNTGELFF
TRBJ2-7,NA,TRBV14,NA,TGTGCCAGCAGCCACGTACTAGCCAGCTCCTACGAGCAGTACTTC,CASSHVLASSYEQYF
TRBJ2-3,NA,TRBV12-5,NA,TGTGCTAGTGGCCCCCCCCCGGGGACTAGCACAGATACGCAGTATTTT,CASGPPPGTSTDTQYF
TRBJ2-2,few,TRBV28,TRBD1,TGTGCCAGCAGTTGGGACAGGGGATCCGGGGAGCTGTTTTTT,CASSWDRGSGELFF
TRBJ2-7,NA,TRBV30,NA,TGTGCCTGGAGTACTATGACGGCTACCTACGAGCAGTACTTC,CAWSTMTATYEQYF
TRBJ2-2,NA,TRBV21-1,NA,TGTGCCAGCAGCAAAGTCTCCGAAATTATTGGCCGTTTAAACACCGGGGAGCTGTTTTTT,CASSKVSEIIGRLNTGELFF
TRBJ2-1,NA,TRBV5-1,TRBD2,TGCGCCAGCAGTAAAGGGACTAGCTCCTACAATGAGCAGTTCTTC,CASSKGTSSYNEQFF
TRBJ1-1,NA,TRBV18,NA,TGTGCCAGCTCACCCCGGGGGGGAAGGAACACTGAAGCTTTCTTT,CASSPRGGRNTEAFF
TRBJ2-5,few,TRBV9,NA,TGTGCCAGCAGCTCCCCCGGAGAGACCCAGTACTTC,CASSSPGETQYF
TRBJ1-2,NA,TRBV27,NA,TGTGCCAGCAGAAACAAACAGGGAGTTGGCTACACCTTC,CASRNKQGVGYTF
TRBJ2-3,NA,TRBV9,NA,TGTGCCAGCAGCGTAGACAGGACAGATACGCAGTATTTT,CASSVDRTDTQYF
TRBJ2-5,once,TRBV7-3,NA,TGTGCCAGCAGCTTTGGAAGGTGGGAGACCCAGTACTTC,CASSFGRWETQYF
TRBJ2-1,NA,TRBV7-6,NA,TGTGCCAGCAGCTTTAGGGTACCAAATGAGCAGTTCTTC,CASSFRVPNEQFF
TRBJ2-7,NA,TRBV6-1,TRBD1,TGTGCCAGCAGTGAGAGCGGGACAGGGAAGCAGTACTTC,CASSESGTGKQYF
TRBJ2-7,NA,TRBV6-1,NA,TGTGCCAGCAGTGAGGGCGGATCAACCTACGAGCAGTACTTC,CASSEGGSTYEQYF
TRBJ2-2,NA,TRBV29-1,TRBD2,TGCAGCGTGGCTCCGGGACTAGCGGGTGTCAACACCGGGGAGCTGTTTTTT,CSVAPGLAGVNTGELFF
TRBJ2-1,NA,TRBV11-2,TRBD2,TGTGCCAGCAGGCGAGCGGGAGTCTCTCTCTACAATGAGCAGTTCTTC,CASRRAGVSLYNEQFF
TRBJ1-5,NA,TRBV28,NA,TGTGCCAGCAGTTTATCCAGGGATCAGCCCCAGCATTTT,CASSLSRDQPQHF
TRBJ1-2,NA,TRBV7-2,TRBD1,TGTGCCAGCAGCTTAGGACAGGGGGCGTATGGCTACACCTTC,CASSLGQGAYGYTF